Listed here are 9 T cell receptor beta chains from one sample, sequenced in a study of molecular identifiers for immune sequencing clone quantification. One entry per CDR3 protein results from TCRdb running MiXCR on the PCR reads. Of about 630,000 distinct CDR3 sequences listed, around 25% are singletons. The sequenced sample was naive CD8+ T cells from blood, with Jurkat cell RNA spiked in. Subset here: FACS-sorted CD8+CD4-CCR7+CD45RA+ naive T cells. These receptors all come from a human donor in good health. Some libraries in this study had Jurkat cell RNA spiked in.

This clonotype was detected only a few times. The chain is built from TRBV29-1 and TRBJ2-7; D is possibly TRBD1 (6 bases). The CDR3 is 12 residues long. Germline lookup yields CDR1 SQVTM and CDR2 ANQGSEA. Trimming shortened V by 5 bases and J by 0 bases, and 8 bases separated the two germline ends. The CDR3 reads CSVSQGSYEQYF. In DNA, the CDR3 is TGCAGCGTTTCACAGGGCTCCTACGAGCAGTACTTC.

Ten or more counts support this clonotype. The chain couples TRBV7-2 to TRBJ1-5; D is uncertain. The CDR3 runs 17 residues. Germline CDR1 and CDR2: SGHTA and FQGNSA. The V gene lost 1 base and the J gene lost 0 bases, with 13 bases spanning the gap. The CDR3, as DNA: TGTGCCAGCAGCTTAGGCCGGATGGCTGATAGCAATCAGCCCCAGCATTTT. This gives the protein CASSLGRMADSNQPQHF.

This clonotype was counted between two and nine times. The CDR3 sequence: CASSSPTGIQETQYF. CDR3 DNA: TGTGCCAGCAGCTCGCCTACAGGAATCCAAGAGACCCAGTACTTC. The chain recombines TRBV11-2 with TRBJ2-5; a weak D match, TRBD1 (5 bases). V dropped 4 bases and J dropped 1 base, with 13 bases sitting between them. The CDR3 extends over 15 amino acids. The germline V gene has CDR1 SGHAT and CDR2 FQNNGV.

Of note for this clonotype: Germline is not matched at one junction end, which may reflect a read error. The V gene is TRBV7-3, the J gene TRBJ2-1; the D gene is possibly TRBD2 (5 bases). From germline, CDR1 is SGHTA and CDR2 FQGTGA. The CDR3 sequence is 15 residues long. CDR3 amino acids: CASGLEGLWYNEQFF. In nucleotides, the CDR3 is TGTGCCAGCGGCTTAGAGGGTCTTTGGTACAATGAGCAGTTCTTC.

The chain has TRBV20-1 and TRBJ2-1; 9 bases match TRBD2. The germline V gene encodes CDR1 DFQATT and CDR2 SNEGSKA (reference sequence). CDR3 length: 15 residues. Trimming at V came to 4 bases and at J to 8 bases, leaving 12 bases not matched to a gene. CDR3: CSATPSASGTDEQFF. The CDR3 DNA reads TGCAGTGCTACCCCCTCGGCTAGCGGGACGGATGAGCAGTTCTTC.

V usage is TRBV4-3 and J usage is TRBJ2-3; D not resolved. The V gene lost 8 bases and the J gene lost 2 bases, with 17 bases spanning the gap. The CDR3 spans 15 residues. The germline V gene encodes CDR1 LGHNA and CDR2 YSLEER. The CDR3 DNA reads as TGCGCCAGCCGAGCATGGCATTCCGCCACAGATACGCAGTATTTT. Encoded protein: CASRAWHSATDTQYF.

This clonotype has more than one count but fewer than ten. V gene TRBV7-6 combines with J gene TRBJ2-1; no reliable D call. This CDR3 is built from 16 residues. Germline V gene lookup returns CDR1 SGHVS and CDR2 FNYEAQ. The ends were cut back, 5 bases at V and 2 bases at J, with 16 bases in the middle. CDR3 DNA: TGTGCCAGCAGCCGGTGGGGTCCAACAACCTACAATGAGCAGTTCTTC. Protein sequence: CASSRWGPTTYNEQFF.

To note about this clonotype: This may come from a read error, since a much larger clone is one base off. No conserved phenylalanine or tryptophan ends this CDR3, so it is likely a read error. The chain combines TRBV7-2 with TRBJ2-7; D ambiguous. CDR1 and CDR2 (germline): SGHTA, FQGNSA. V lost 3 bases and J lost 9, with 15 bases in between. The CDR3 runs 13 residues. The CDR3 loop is CASSLDPLKVQYL. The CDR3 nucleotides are TGTGCCAGCAGCTTGGACCCATTGAAGGTGCAGTACCTC.

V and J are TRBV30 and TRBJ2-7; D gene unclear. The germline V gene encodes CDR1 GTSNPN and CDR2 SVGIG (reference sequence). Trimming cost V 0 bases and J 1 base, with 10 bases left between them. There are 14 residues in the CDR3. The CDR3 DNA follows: TGTGCCTGGAGTGTACCGGGCAGATCCTACGAGCAGTACTTC. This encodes CAWSVPGRSYEQYF.